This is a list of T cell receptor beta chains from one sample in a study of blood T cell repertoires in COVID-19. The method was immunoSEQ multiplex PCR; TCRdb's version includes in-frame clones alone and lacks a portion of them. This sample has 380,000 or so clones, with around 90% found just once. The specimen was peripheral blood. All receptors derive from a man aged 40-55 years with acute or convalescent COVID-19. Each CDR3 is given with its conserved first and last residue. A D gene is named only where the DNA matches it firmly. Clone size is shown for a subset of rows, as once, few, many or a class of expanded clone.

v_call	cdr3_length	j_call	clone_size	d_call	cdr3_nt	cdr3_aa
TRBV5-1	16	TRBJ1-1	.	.	TGCGCCAGCAGCTTGGGGAGTTCCAGCATGAACACTGAAGCTTTCTTT	CASSLGSSSMNTEAFF
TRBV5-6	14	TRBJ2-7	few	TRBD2	TGTGCCAGCAGCTTAACTAGCGGGGGATACGAGCAGTACTTC	CASSLTSGGYEQYF
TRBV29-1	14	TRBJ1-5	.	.	TGCAGCGTTTCCCCGGGGGGAAGGAATCAGCCCCAGCATTTT	CSVSPGGRNQPQHF
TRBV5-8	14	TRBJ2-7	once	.	TGTGCCAGCAGCTTGCTGGGGCAGGGCTACGAGCAGTACTTC	CASSLLGQGYEQYF
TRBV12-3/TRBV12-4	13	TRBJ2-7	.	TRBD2	TGTGCCAGCAGTACCGGGACTAGCTACGAGCAGTACTTC	CASSTGTSYEQYF
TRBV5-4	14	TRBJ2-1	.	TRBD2	TGTGCCAGCAGCCTAGCGGGAACTTACAATGAGCAGTTCTTC	CASSLAGTYNEQFF
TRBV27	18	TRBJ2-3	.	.	TGTGCCAGCAGTTTGGTGGGGGGTCCTTCCCCTAGCACAGATACGCAGTATTTT	CASSLVGGPSPSTDTQYF
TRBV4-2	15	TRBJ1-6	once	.	TGTGCCAGCAGCCCCGAGGTGGGTATTAATTCACCCCTCCACTTT	CASSPEVGINSPLHF
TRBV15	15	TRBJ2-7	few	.	TGTGCCACCAGCAGAGATCAGGAAGGGGGCTACGAGCAGTACTTC	CATSRDQEGGYEQYF
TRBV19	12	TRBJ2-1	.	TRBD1	TGTGCCAGTTCTAAGACAGGGGATGAGCAGTTCTTC	CASSKTGDEQFF
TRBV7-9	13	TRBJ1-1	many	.	TGTGCCAGCAGACTAGGACTAGGCACTGAAGCTTTCTTT	CASRLGLGTEAFF
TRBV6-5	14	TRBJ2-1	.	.	TGTGCCAGCAGTCCCGCTCAGGAGGGGTCTGAGCAGTTCTTC	CASSPAQEGSEQFF
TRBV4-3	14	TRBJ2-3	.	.	TGCGCCAGCAGCCAGGGCCCTAGCACAGATACGCAGTATTTT	CASSQGPSTDTQYF
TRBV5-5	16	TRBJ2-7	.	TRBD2	TGTGCCAGCAGCTCACGGCTAGCGGGGGTCTCCTACGAGCAGTACTTC	CASSSRLAGVSYEQYF
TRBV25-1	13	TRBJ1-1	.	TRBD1	TGTGCCAGCAGTGATCTGAGGGGGCAAGGAGCTTTCTTT	CASSDLRGQGAFF
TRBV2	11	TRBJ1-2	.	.	TGTGCCAGCAGTTACTCCTATGGCTACACCTTC	CASSYSYGYTF